The T cell receptor beta chain described here comes from a study of preoperative IRX-2 immunotherapy in early breast cancer. Profiling relied on immunoSEQ multiplex PCR, and the TCRdb table lists in-frame clones only, not all of them. The profile shows fewer than 40,000 clones, roughly 90% of them singletons. The sample's treatment: preoperative locoregional IRX-2 cytokine immunotherapy. Preoperative locoregional IRX-2 cytokine immunotherapy was tested in the phase Ib source study. The CDR3 has 16 residues. Germline V gene lookup returns CDR1 SGHNT and CDR2 YENEEA. V lost 4 bases to trimming and J lost 2 bases; unmatched junction nucleotides: 10.

The chain links TRBV11-3 to TRBJ2-7, with TRBD1 matching over 8 bases. The sequence came from a human donor with breast cancer. The material was tumor tissue, obtained after IRX-2 immunotherapy. CDR3 nucleotide sequence: TGTGCCAGCAGCTCGAGAAGGACAGGGAGAACCTACGAGCAGTACTTC. Residues: CASSSRRTGRTYEQYF.